The 9 T cell receptor beta chains reported below all come from one sample, sequenced in a study of OX40 agonist ivuxolimab in advanced cancers. Assay used: immunoSEQ multiplex PCR; TCRdb lists only in-frame clones, some missing. The sample lists about 82,000 clones, around four fifths occurring once. Material: CD4+ or CD8+ T cells sorted from blood, obtained in a trial of the OX40 agonist ivuxolimab. The receptors originated from an adult with an advanced solid tumor such as melanoma, head and neck, liver or kidney cancer.

This clone was found a few times. V is TRBV30 and J is TRBJ1-5; D is ambiguous. The V gene lost 0 bases and the J gene lost 1 base, with 7 bases spanning the gap. The CDR3 spans 14 residues. CDR1 is GTSNPN, CDR2 SVGIG, per germline (reference sequence). The CDR3, as DNA: TGTGCCTGGAGTGTACTGGGCAGCAATCAGCCCCAGCATTTT. It is translated as CAWSVLGSNQPQHF.

This rearrangement joins TRBV9 to TRBJ2-5; 11 bases agree with TRBD2. CDR3 size: 15 residues. Germline V gives CDR1 SGDLS, CDR2 YYNGEE. J gave up 5 bases and V 1 base, and 4 bases lay outside the gene matches. CDR3 residues: CASSVKTSGDETQYF. As DNA, the CDR3 is TGTGCCAGCAGCGTAAAGACTAGCGGGGATGAGACCCAGTACTTC.

The rearrangement links TRBV7-2 to TRBJ2-5; D may match TRBD1 or TRBD2 (5 bases each). Deletions cut 2 bases from V and 0 bases from J, with 16 bases between. Germline V gives CDR1 SGHTA, CDR2 FQGNSA. The CDR3 runs to 17 residues. The CDR3 loop is CASSLPRGWGYQETQYF. The DNA of the CDR3 is TGTGCCAGCAGCTTACCCCGCGGGTGGGGGTACCAAGAGACCCAGTACTTC.

This clone was observed a few times. The rearrangement joins TRBV30 to TRBJ1-5; a possible D gene is TRBD1 (5 bases). The V end was cut by 2 bases, the J end by 5 bases, with 10 bases between. Germline assignment: CDR1 GTSNPN and CDR2 SVGIG (reference sequence). CDR3 length equals 13 residues. CDR3: CAWSLRDDQPQHF. The CDR3 nucleotides are TGTGCCTGGAGTTTGAGGGACGATCAGCCCCAGCATTTT.

The rearrangement joins TRBV7-7 to TRBJ2-7; no firm D call. The V and J ends lost 3 bases and 6 bases respectively, with 15 bases between them. The CDR3 covers 14 residues. Germline V gene lookup returns CDR1 SSHAT and CDR2 FNYEAQ (reference sequence). The CDR3 bases are TGTGCCAGCAGCTTGGGCCGCGAATCGGGCGAGCAGTACTTC. It specifies CASSLGRESGEQYF.

V is TRBV6-5 and J is TRBJ2-7; D remains unclear. Germline loops: CDR1 MNHEY, CDR2 SVGAGI. The germline V and J ends were trimmed by 8 bases and 7 bases, with 15 bases remaining between them. The CDR3 totals 12 residues. The CDR3 loop is CASEAQAGEQYF. The DNA of the CDR3 is TGTGCCAGCGAAGCGCAGGCCGGAGAGCAGTACTTC.

The gene calls are TRBV5-1 and TRBJ2-3, with D possibly being TRBD2 (7 bases). The V end lost 0 bases, the J end lost 6 bases, and 17 bases lay between the germline ends. Germline V gene data show CDR1 as SGHRS and CDR2 as YFSETQ. This CDR3 is built from 16 residues. CDR3 loop: CASSLEAGGPADTQYF. For the CDR3, the DNA is TGCGCCAGCAGCTTGGAGGCCGGGGGGCCCGCGGATACGCAGTATTTT. The entire variable domain, with the rest obtained from reference TRBV5-1 and TRBJ2-3, is as follows: KAGVTQTPRYLIKTRGQQVTLSCSPISGHRSVSWYQQTPGQGLQFLFEYFSETQRNKGNFPGRFSGRQFSNSRSEMNVSTLELGDSALYLCASSLEAGGPADTQYFGPGTRLTVL.

The chain uses TRBV10-2 and TRBJ2-1; D is possibly TRBD1 (7 bases). Trimming removed 8 bases at V and 1 base at J, with 18 bases between. CDR1 and CDR2 (germline): WSHSY, SAAADI. This CDR3 has 16 amino acids. The DNA of the CDR3 is TGCGCCAGCGGAAGCAACAGGGGAGGATCCTACAATGAGCAGTTCTTC. It specifies CASGSNRGGSYNEQFF.

The V and J genes are TRBV5-5 and TRBJ1-2; D gene ambiguous. Germline V gives CDR1 SGHKS, CDR2 YYEKEE (reference sequence). V lost 0 bases, J lost 3 bases, and 12 bases lay in between. This CDR3 region has 15 residues. For the CDR3, the DNA is TGTGCCAGCAGCTTGGTTCCGTCATTCGACTATGGCTACACCTTC. Translating it yields CASSLVPSFDYGYTF.